This entry concerns a single T cell receptor beta chain. This entry comes from a study of CD8 T cells in Susac syndrome. Random hexamers were used to reverse transcribe about 0.5 to 1 ug of RNA. TCRdb reprocessed the immunoSEQ multiplex PCR reads with MiXCR, giving one entry per CDR3 protein. The sample has just under 150,000 distinct CDR3 sequences, around 94% seen once. The specimen sequenced was CD4+ T cells from PBMCs. The TCR originated in a human donor in good health.

CDR3 sequence: CASSPKAGTKAFF. The CDR3 region has the DNA TGTGCCAGCAGCCCCAAAGCCGGGACGAAAGCTTTCTTT. This chain joins TRBV11-2 and TRBJ1-1, with a weak D call TRBD1 (5 bases). V shed 5 bases and J shed 9 bases, with 16 bases lying between them. CDR3 length equals 13 residues. Germline values: CDR1 SGHAT, CDR2 FQNNGV.